These 8 T cell receptor beta chains were sequenced from one sample in a study of regulatory dendritic cells for organ transplantation. The protocol was immunoSEQ multiplex PCR, while the TCRdb copy is restricted to in-frame clones and leaves out a portion. The sample lists about 20,000 clones; 70% to 90% were seen once. CFSE-labeled sorted T cells met regulatory or mature dendritic cells for approximately 5 days. No antigen has been identified for these receptors. The sequencing sample was made of naive CD4+ T cells from blood cultured with regulatory dendritic cells. Subset noted: CD45RA+ naive T cells. These receptors came from a human donor in good health.

Only a few counts were recorded for this clone. The V call is TRBV4-2, the J call TRBJ1-4; a weak D match, TRBD1 (6 bases). Germline V CDR1 and CDR2: LGHNA, YNFKEQ. The CDR3 is made up of 15 amino acids. The V end was cut by 2 bases, the J end by 2 bases, with 9 bases between. The chain's CDR3 is CASSQQGRTNEKLFF. CDR3 in DNA: TGTGCCAGCAGCCAACAGGGGCGGACTAATGAAAAACTGTTTTTT.

The rearrangement links TRBV2 to TRBJ2-2, with no clear D. The CDR3 runs 11 residues. Trimming removed 7 bases at V and 3 bases at J, with 3 bases between. The V gene's germline CDR1 is SNHLY and CDR2 FYNNEI. In DNA form, the CDR3 reads TGTGCCAGCACCTACACCGGGGAGCTGTTTTTT. This encodes CASTYTGELFF.

The rearrangement links TRBV4-1 to TRBJ1-5; possibly TRBD1 for D (5 bases). Trimming took 1 base from V and 0 from J, leaving 13 bases between them. Germline-derived CDR1 and CDR2 are MGHRA and YSYEKL. CDR3 length: 17 residues. In nucleotides, the CDR3 is TGCGCCAGCAGCCAAGTCATAGGGGCTTATAGCAATCAGCCCCAGCATTTT. Protein: CASSQVIGAYSNQPQHF.

The rearrangement links TRBV20-1 to TRBJ2-7; D gene ambiguous. Germline-derived CDR1 and CDR2 are DFQATT and SNEGSKA (reference sequence). The CDR3 covers 11 residues. Trimming took 5 bases from V and 3 from J, leaving 8 bases between them. This CDR3 is CSAFRIYEQYF. CDR3 nucleotides: TGCAGTGCTTTCAGGATCTACGAGCAGTACTTC.

This clone was seen a single time. The chain is built from TRBV19 and TRBJ1-6; D is ambiguous. V was clipped by 3 bases and J by 8 bases, with 2 bases between them. The CDR3 has 11 residues. The germline CDR1 and CDR2 sequences are LNHDA and SQIVND (reference sequence). The CDR3 bases are TGTGCCAGTAGTATGGATTCACCCCTCCACTTT. Encoded protein: CASSMDSPLHF. The whole variable domain, filled in from reference TRBV19 and TRBJ1-6, reads DGGITQSPKYLFRKEGQNVTLSCEQNLNHDAMYWYRQDPGQGLRLIYYSQIVNDFQKGDIAEGYSVSREKKESFPLTVTSAQKNPTAFYLCASSMDSPLHFGNGTRLTVT.

The V gene is TRBV6-1, the J gene TRBJ1-1; the D is unclear. Germline CDR1 reads MNHNS; CDR2 reads SASEGT. V was shortened by 3 bases and J by 3 bases, with 14 bases between the two germline ends. The CDR3 is made up of 15 amino acids. The CDR3 is CASSDGWQLDTEAFF. The CDR3 nucleotides are TGTGCCAGCAGTGACGGGTGGCAGCTAGACACTGAAGCTTTCTTT.

This CDR3 is CASSVAVFGSGETQYF. CDR3 sequence (DNA): TGTGCCAGCAGCGTAGCGGTCTTCGGGAGCGGAGAGACCCAGTACTTC. V and J are TRBV9 and TRBJ2-5, with a tentative D call TRBD2 (6 bases). V dropped 0 bases and J dropped 4 bases, with 16 bases sitting between them. CDR3 size: 16 residues. The germline gives CDR1 SGDLS, CDR2 YYNGEE.

The chain couples TRBV7-6 to TRBJ2-7, with D perhaps matching TRBD2 (6 bases). Germline V gene data show CDR1 as SGHVS and CDR2 as FNYEAQ. The V and J ends lost 7 bases and 0 bases respectively, with 13 bases between them. The CDR3 totals 14 residues. DNA of the CDR3: TGTGCCAGCACCGGGGGACCCAGCTCCTACGAGCAGTACTTC. Encoded protein: CASTGGPSSYEQYF.